These T cell receptor beta chains were read from a single sample in a study of blood T cell repertoires in COVID-19. TCRdb's table, derived via immunoSEQ multiplex PCR, lists solely in-frame clones and lacks some. In the table there are 200,000 to 250,000 clones, 88% of which are singletons. Sequenced sample: PBMCs or T cells enriched from blood (not recorded which). All receptors come from a woman in her twenties or thirties who had recovered from COVID-19. CDR3s include the opening cysteine and the closing phenylalanine or tryptophan. D genes are given only for firm matches. Rows give clone size only sometimes, using once, few, many, or a class for an expanded clone.

v_gene,j_gene,abundance,d_gene,CDR3nt,CDR3aa
TRBV12-3/TRBV12-4,TRBJ2-2,NA,NA,TGTGCCAGCAGTTTAGGTCAAACCGGGGAGCTGTTTTTT,CASSLGQTGELFF
TRBV5-6,TRBJ1-2,once,TRBD1,TGTGCCAGCAGCCCTCCGACAGGGGGAGACGGCTACACCTTC,CASSPPTGGDGYTF
TRBV12-3/TRBV12-4,TRBJ2-7,NA,TRBD1,TGTGCCAGCAGTCCGGGACAGAACTACGAGCAGTACTTC,CASSPGQNYEQYF
TRBV6-2/TRBV6-3,TRBJ1-5,NA,TRBD1,TGTGCCAGCAGTTACCCCGGGACAGGGGGGAATCAGCCCCAGCATTTT,CASSYPGTGGNQPQHF
TRBV4-1,TRBJ2-7,NA,NA,TGCGCCAGCAGGGGTCTCACAGGAGACGACTACGAGCAGTACTTC,CASRGLTGDDYEQYF
TRBV15,TRBJ2-5,NA,NA,TGTGCCACCAGCAGAGATCAAAAAGAGACCCAGTACTTC,CATSRDQKETQYF
TRBV7-3,TRBJ2-3,NA,TRBD2,TGTGCCAGCAGCCCCCATAGCGGGGGTGGCACAGATACGCAGTATTTT,CASSPHSGGGTDTQYF
TRBV4-1,TRBJ1-1,once,TRBD1,TGCGCCAGCAGCCAAGGACAGGGTGAAGCTTTCTTT,CASSQGQGEAFF
TRBV5-1,TRBJ2-5,NA,TRBD1,TGCGCCAGCAGCTCCGGAGGACAGGGTCAAGAGACCCAGTACTTC,CASSSGGQGQETQYF
TRBV7-3,TRBJ1-5,NA,NA,TGTGCCAGCAGCTTAAGTGCGGGGGGTCAGCCCCAGCATTTT,CASSLSAGGQPQHF
TRBV19,TRBJ2-7,NA,NA,TGTGCCAGTAGTGGGCAGATCAGCTCCTACGAGCAGTACTTC,CASSGQISSYEQYF
TRBV4-1,TRBJ1-1,NA,TRBD1,TGCGCCAGCAGCCGAGGACAGGGTCTACAGGGCGCTGAAGCTTTCTTT,CASSRGQGLQGAEAFF
TRBV5-1,TRBJ1-2,NA,TRBD1,TGCGCCAGCAGCCCGGACAGGGGAAACTATGGCTACACCTTC,CASSPDRGNYGYTF
TRBV24-1,TRBJ2-7,NA,TRBD1,TGTGCCACCAGTGATATAGCCGGGACAGTGGGGCAGTACTTC,CATSDIAGTVGQYF
TRBV6-1,TRBJ2-7,NA,NA,TGTGCCAGCAGTTTTTACTTCAACTACGAGCAGTACTTC,CASSFYFNYEQYF
TRBV6-5,TRBJ1-1,NA,NA,TGTGCCAGCAGTCATAAGAGGGCAGGAAACACTGAAGCTTTCTTT,CASSHKRAGNTEAFF
TRBV7-2,TRBJ2-1,NA,NA,TGTGCCAGCAGCTCAACATCAATCTACAATGAGCAGTTCTTC,CASSSTSIYNEQFF
TRBV18,TRBJ1-6,NA,TRBD1,TGTGCCAGCTCACCACGCGGGACAGGGGTTGATTTTTCACCCCTCCACTTT,CASSPRGTGVDFSPLHF
TRBV4-2,TRBJ2-1,NA,TRBD1,TGTGCCAGCAGCCAAGCCGACAGGGTAAATGAGCAGTTCTTC,CASSQADRVNEQFF
TRBV9,TRBJ2-7,NA,NA,TGTGCCAGCAGCCAGGACAGATCCTACGAGCAGTACTTC,CASSQDRSYEQYF
TRBV6-5,TRBJ1-6,NA,NA,TGTGCCAGCAGTTATCTTCAGGGTTCACCCCTCCACTTT,CASSYLQGSPLHF
TRBV12-3/TRBV12-4,TRBJ1-2,NA,NA,TGTGCCAGCAGGCTCACAGGGTTTGGTGGCTACACCTTC,CASRLTGFGGYTF
TRBV2,TRBJ1-4,NA,NA,TGTGCCAGCAGTCCTAACGTTGGAAAACTGTTTTTT,CASSPNVGKLFF
TRBV7-9,TRBJ1-5,NA,NA,TGTGCCAGCAGCTTAGGCTCAGGGCAGGGAAATCAGCCCCAGCATTTT,CASSLGSGQGNQPQHF
TRBV20-1,TRBJ1-2,NA,TRBD1,TGCAGTGCCGAAAGGGACAGAAGCTACACCTTC,CSAERDRSYTF
TRBV9,TRBJ1-3,once,NA,TGTGCCAGCAGCGTGCAGGGTTATGGAAACACCATATATTTT,CASSVQGYGNTIYF
TRBV5-1,TRBJ2-2,NA,NA,TGCGCCAGCAGCTTGCCCGAGAGAAACACCGGGGAGCTGTTTTTT,CASSLPERNTGELFF
TRBV4-3,TRBJ1-2,NA,NA,TGCGCCAGCAGCCAAGATTATCTGACAGACCCCTATGGCTACACCTTC,CASSQDYLTDPYGYTF